This T cell receptor beta chain was sequenced for a study of radiotherapy plus CTLA-4 blockade in lung cancer (dated by TCRdb to the late 2010s). Looking at the study overall: Objective responses occurred in approximately 19% of enrolled patients, and less than 35% achieved disease control. General conclusions and limits of the study: After treatment with radiotherapy and ipilimumab, TCR clones that came from tumors expanded in the peripheral blood. Increased serum interferon-beta after radiation, together with early dynamic changes in blood T cell clones, were reported to be the strongest predictors of response.

For this clone: There is no known antigen for this receptor. The record has no base qualities; no much larger clone is one base away.

V is shortened by 2 bases, J by 1 base, and the region joining them spans 5 bases. The germline V gene specifies MDHEN as CDR1 and SYDVKM as CDR2. From its cysteine to its phenylalanine, the CDR3 spans 13 amino acids. Only the CDR3 DNA stays, 39 bases, in frame from base 1. The study evaluated CTLA-4 blockade (ipilimumab) given together with focal radiation therapy in patients who had chemo-refractory metastatic non-small-cell lung cancer. The library was made by the immunoSEQ multiplex PCR assay. TCRdb carries this immuneACCESS record with in-frame sequences only. Its versions omit some clonotypes, under half of them owing to an unresolved V gene in the studies checked, with the rest unexplained. A total of tens of thousands of clones appear in this sample, more than 85% of them only once. The ten largest clones add up to approximately 16% of the sample.

This TCR derives from a human donor with non-small cell lung cancer that progressed on radiotherapy plus ipilimumab. The specimen comprised peripheral blood, sampled from a patient treated with radiotherapy plus ipilimumab. The rearranged chain carries TRBV28 and TRBJ1-1, with no D gene named confidently. The CDR3 sequence is CASSLRANTEAFF. The DNA is as follows: TGTGCCAGCAGTTTAAGGGCGAACACTGAAGCTTTCTTT.